The sequence of this T cell receptor (beta chain) was determined in a study of T cells in Graves' hyperthyroidism and ophthalmopathy. Researchers amplified the TCR beta CDR3 regions from RNA transcripts. HTBI primers drove first-round RT-PCR of the TCR CDR3. Via MiXCR, TCRdb re-called the multiplex PCR reads, giving one row per CDR3 protein. This table holds about 380,000 distinct CDR3 sequences, roughly 14% found once. The study, taken as a whole, reports: The model predicted ophthalmopathy a median around seven months before onset.

At least ten counts were recorded for this clonotype. The antigen is unknown. CDR3 length equals 17 residues. V shed 5 bases and J shed 5 bases, with 24 bases lying between them. Germline V gene sequence: CDR1 SGHVS, CDR2 FQNEAQ. Ophthalmopathy patients had moderate-to-severe active disease, CAS ≥3, NOSPECS ≥4, and disease duration under 3 months. The diagnoses drew upon clinical symptoms, serum thyroxine and TRAb, thyroid ultrasound and orbital computed tomography. Sequences were obtained from blood. The genes are TRBV7-8 and TRBJ2-5, with D possibly matching TRBD1 (7 bases). The clonotype originates from a young woman with Graves' ophthalmopathy. The CDR3 region has the DNA TGTGCCAGCAGCCTTACCGGAGGGACAGCGTGGTTGGAGACCCAGTACTTC. It specifies CASSLTGGTAWLETQYF.